These 30 T cell receptor beta chains were all obtained from the same sample, sequenced in a study of cytomegalovirus exposure and HLA in healthy donors (dated by TCRdb to 2016 to 2017). The library was prepared using the immunoSEQ multiplex PCR assay. The multiplex PCR relied on a mix of 60 forward primers for TCR Vbeta segments and 13 reverse primers for TCR Jbeta segments. Imported from immuneACCESS, the table was reduced by TCRdb to in-frame sequences with V and J called. These copies leave out some clones; in studies compared against another copy, an unresolved V gene accounts for under half, and the cause of the remainder is not known. This sample has roughly 180,000 clones in its table, and roughly 77% of those were observed once. The biggest ten clones account for roughly 2.5% of the sample. Sequencing was performed on PBMCs. All receptors derive from a woman aged 25 to 39 in good health and CMV-seropositive.

The rearrangement links TRBV28 to TRBJ1-2; D ambiguous. Trimming pared 7 bases from V and 2 bases from J, leaving 11 bases between. CDR3 length: 13 residues. The germline V gene encodes CDR1 MDHEN and CDR2 SYDVKM. The CDR3 loop reads CASTRLPNYGYTF. CDR3 bases: TGTGCCAGCACCAGGCTCCCGAACTATGGCTACACCTTC.

This clone was seen a single time. The J gene is TRBJ1-2, the V gene TRBV6-6; TRBD1 aligns across 10 bases. The CDR3 is made up of 13 amino acids. Losses at the gene ends were 6 bases for V and 5 bases for J; bases not matched to a gene: 3. CDR1 MNHNY and CDR2 SVGAGI come from the germline V gene (reference sequence). CDR3 amino acids: CASSLDRGYGYTF. Here the CDR3 DNA reads TGTGCCAGCAGCCTGGACAGGGGGTATGGCTACACCTTC.

The V gene is TRBV28, the J gene TRBJ1-2, with D possibly matching TRBD1 (6 bases). The germline V gene has CDR1 MDHEN and CDR2 SYDVKM. Trimming removed 5 bases at V and 7 bases at J, with 14 bases between. This CDR3 has 13 amino acids. The CDR3 spells CASSQQGAVGYTF. CDR3 coding DNA: TGTGCCAGCAGTCAACAGGGAGCTGTTGGCTACACCTTC.

The chain combines TRBV7-2 with TRBJ2-1; the match to TRBD2 covers 8 bases. V dropped 6 bases and J dropped 7; count of bases not matched to a gene: 8. This CDR3 is built from 14 residues. Germline V gene sequence: CDR1 SGHTA, CDR2 FQGNSA. The CDR3, as DNA: TGTGCCAGCAGTCCTGGCGGGGGGATAAATGAGCAGTTCTTC. Translating gives CASSPGGGINEQFF.

This chain's CDR3 is CASSYGTGIGSPLHF. CDR3 DNA sequence: TGTGCCAGCAGTTACGGGACAGGGATAGGTTCACCCCTCCACTTT. This rearrangement joins TRBV6-5 to TRBJ1-6; 9 nucleotides match TRBD1. Germline trimming cut 2 bases from V and 9 bases from J; bases unmatched to any gene: 5. Germline values: CDR1 MNHEY, CDR2 SVGAGI. There are 15 residues in the CDR3.

The chain joins TRBV6-6 to TRBJ1-5; 7 positions match TRBD1. Germline V gene lookup returns CDR1 MNHNY and CDR2 SVGAGI (reference sequence). The CDR3 is 15 amino acids. V gave up 5 bases and J gave up 4 bases; unmatched junction bases: 8. The CDR3 region is CASSPGTARNQPQHF. In DNA, the CDR3 is TGTGCCAGCAGTCCCGGGACAGCTAGAAATCAGCCCCAGCATTTT.

The V gene is TRBV2, the J gene TRBJ1-2, with 8 bases that match TRBD1. The J segment lost 8 bases and the V segment lost 1 base, leaving 9 bases of the junction unmatched. CDR1 is SNHLY, CDR2 FYNNEI, per germline. This CDR3 spans 15 amino acids. CDR3 coding DNA: TGTGCCAGCAGTGAAGAAACAAGGACAGGGACAGGCTACACCTTC. This sequence encodes CASSEETRTGTGYTF.

This chain uses TRBV9 with TRBJ2-1; D call uncertain. This CDR3 region has 13 residues. With 2 bases removed from V and 4 bases from J, the gap between germline ends came to 7 bases. Per germline, CDR1 SGDLS and CDR2 YYNGEE. In nucleotides, the CDR3 is TGTGCCAGCAGCGTCTCTTATTACAATGAGCAGTTCTTC. It codes for CASSVSYYNEQFF.

V is TRBV27 and J is TRBJ1-5; 9 bases are a match to TRBD1. Germline-derived CDR1 and CDR2 are MNHEY and SMNVEV (reference sequence). J lost 7 bases, V lost 3 bases, and 7 bases had no gene match. The CDR3 sequence is 15 residues long. The CDR3 protein is CASSLRGQGRQPQHF. CDR3 DNA: TGTGCCAGCAGTTTGCGGGGACAGGGCAGGCAGCCCCAGCATTTT.

This rearrangement joins TRBV5-6 to TRBJ1-5, with D perhaps matching TRBD1 (6 bases). The V end lost 2 bases, the J end lost 7 bases, and 13 bases lay between the germline ends. Germline CDR1 reads SGHDT; CDR2 reads YYEEEE. CDR3 size: 14 residues. The CDR3: CASSLGTIFQPQHF. In nucleotides, the CDR3 is TGTGCCAGCAGCTTAGGGACAATTTTCCAGCCCCAGCATTTT.

This clone appeared once. The genes are TRBV25-1 and TRBJ1-4, with D perhaps TRBD1 (5 bases). V lost 6 bases to trimming and J lost 8 bases, with 25 bases between them. Germline assignment: CDR1 MGHDK and CDR2 SYGVNS. CDR3 length: 17 amino acids. The DNA for the CDR3 is TGTGCCAGCAGCGAGGGACTCGGAATTTCTCGGGGGGAAAAACTGTTTTTT. Protein sequence: CASSEGLGISRGEKLFF. Full variable domain (remainder filled in from reference TRBV25-1 and TRBJ1-4): EADIYQTPRYLVIGTGKKITLECSQTMGHDKMYWYQQDPGMELHLIHYSYGVNSTEKGDLSSESTVSRIRTEHFPLTLESARPSHTSQYLCASSEGLGISRGEKLFFGSGTQLSVL.

This sequence joins TRBV5-1 and TRBJ2-5; a possible D gene is TRBD2 (6 bases). The CDR3 loop spans 15 amino acids. V lost 1 base and J 1 base, leaving 11 bases between the germline ends. CDR1 is SGHRS, CDR2 YFSETQ, per germline. The CDR3 DNA reads as TGCGCCAGCAGCTTGCGTGGGACTCCCCAAGAGACCCAGTACTTC. Protein product: CASSLRGTPQETQYF.

The V and J genes are TRBV18 and TRBJ1-3; D call uncertain. The CDR3 is 14 amino acids. The germline CDR1 and CDR2 sequences are KGHSH and LQKENI. Trimming left V 4 bases short and J 3 bases short, with 10 bases between. DNA for the CDR3: TGTGCCAGCTCACAGTCGGGGTATGGAAACACCATATATTTT. Its translation: CASSQSGYGNTIYF.

In its sample, this clone was seen a few times. The chain uses TRBV11-3 and TRBJ2-5; weak D call: TRBD2 (6 bases). CDR1 and CDR2 from the germline V gene are SGHNT and YENEEA. V was shortened by 3 bases and J by 5 bases, with 16 bases between the two germline ends. The CDR3 contains 15 residues. CDR3: CASSFRRGERETQYF. The CDR3, as DNA: TGTGCCAGCAGCTTTAGGCGGGGAGAGAGGGAGACCCAGTACTTC.

The genes are TRBV7-8 and TRBJ2-7; D unclear. Germline loops: CDR1 SGHVS, CDR2 FQNEAQ. The CDR3 is 13 residues long. V gave up 1 base and J gave up 8 bases, with 12 bases separating them. The chain's CDR3 is CASSLGQLRQQYF. DNA of the CDR3: TGTGCCAGCAGCTTAGGCCAGCTGCGGCAGCAGTACTTC.

This clone was observed a single time. CDR3 region: CASSFRTSGEDNEQFF. DNA for the CDR3: TGTGCCAGCAGCTTCCGTACTAGCGGGGAAGACAATGAGCAGTTCTTC. This sequence joins TRBV7-6 and TRBJ2-1, with TRBD2 matching over 10 bases. CDR3 length: 16 residues. Germline lookup yields CDR1 SGHVS and CDR2 FNYEAQ. Trimming cost V 3 bases and J 5 bases; bases outside gene matches: 7. Drawing the rest from reference TRBV7-6 and TRBJ2-1, the complete variable domain is GAGVSQSPRYKVTKRGQDVALRCDPISGHVSLYWYRQALGQGPEFLTYFNYEAQQDKSGLPNDRFSAERPEGSISTLTIQRTEQRDSAMYRCASSFRTSGEDNEQFFGPGTRLTVL.

CDR3 sequence (DNA): TGTGCCAGCCGGATTAGCGGGGGGGCCTACGAGCAGTACTTC. This encodes CASRISGGAYEQYF. The J gene is TRBJ2-5, the V gene TRBV4-2; 11 bases match TRBD2. With the DNA end fitting TRBJ2-7 better, the J assignment may be wrong. The CDR3 length is 14 residues. From germline, CDR1 is LGHNA and CDR2 YNFKEQ.

This clone was seen only once. V gene TRBV30 combines with J gene TRBJ2-4; TRBD2 matches 7 bases. With 1 base clipped from V and 7 bases from J, the junction kept 10 bases outside the gene matches. Germline V gene lookup returns CDR1 GTSNPN and CDR2 SVGIG (reference sequence). This CDR3 spans 15 amino acids. This CDR3 is CAWSGLSGAGNIQYF. The DNA of the CDR3 is TGTGCCTGGAGTGGACTCAGCGGGGCGGGGAACATTCAGTACTTC.

The chain has TRBV28 and TRBJ2-7, with 8 bases identical to TRBD1. The germline gives CDR1 MDHEN, CDR2 SYDVKM. CDR3 size: 14 residues. The trim removed 7 bases at V and 4 bases at J, leaving 9 bases unmatched. CDR3 nucleotides: TGTGCCAGCAAATCGACAGGGGAGACGTACGAGCAGTACTTC. It encodes CASKSTGETYEQYF.

The gene calls are TRBV21-1 and TRBJ2-5; the DNA was not used to check the table's D call, TRBD1. TRBV21-1 is designated a pseudogene. This CDR3 has 16 residues. The CDR3 nucleotides read TGTGCCAGAAAGGACAGGTCCGTTCCCTACAGAGAGACCCAGTACTTC. This translates into CARKDRSVPYRETQYF.

This clone came up a few times. The CDR3 loop is CASSPEAGTMNTEAFF. CDR3 DNA: TGTGCCAGCTCACCTGAGGCGGGTACTATGAACACTGAAGCTTTCTTT. The J gene is TRBJ1-1, the V gene TRBV18; D not resolved. CDR1 and CDR2 from the germline V gene are KGHSH and LQKENI. Trimming left V 3 bases short and J 0 bases short, with 14 bases between. This CDR3 is 16 amino acids long.

V and J are TRBV29-1 and TRBJ2-2, with 8 bases identical to TRBD2. There are 15 residues in the CDR3. Germline CDR1 is SQVTM and CDR2 is ANQGSEA. Trimming took 5 bases from V and 6 from J; bases not matched to a gene: 11. The CDR3 sequence: CSVQLAVKSAGELFF. CDR3 bases: TGCAGCGTTCAACTAGCGGTTAAATCTGCCGGGGAGCTGTTTTTT.

The gene calls are TRBV29-1 and TRBJ2-2, with D perhaps TRBD1 (6 bases). CDR3 length: 14 amino acids. Trimming took off 4 bases at V and 2 bases at J, with 11 bases between the two ends. Germline assignment: CDR1 SQVTM and CDR2 ANQGSEA. As DNA, the CDR3 is TGCAGCGTTGGCCGGACAGACAACACCGGGGAGCTGTTTTTT. This gives the protein CSVGRTDNTGELFF.

In regard to this clone: An end of the junction differs from the germline gene, which may be a read error. CDR3 sequence reads: CASSWGTGGYVGLDF. CDR3 sequence (DNA): TGTGCCAGCAGCTGGGGGACAGGGGGCTACGTCGGGTTGGACTTC. The chain combines TRBV13 with TRBJ2-4; 12 positions agree with TRBD1. Germline values: CDR1 PRHDT, CDR2 FYEKMQ (reference sequence). The CDR3 is 15 amino acids.

The CDR3 sequence is CASSAGLAGTSSTDTQYF. The CDR3 DNA is TGTGCCAGCAGCGCAGGACTAGCGGGGACTTCTAGCACAGATACGCAGTATTTT. The gene calls are TRBV9 and TRBJ2-3, with TRBD2 matching 12 bases. There are 18 residues in the CDR3. J gave up 0 bases and V 3 bases, and 8 bases lay outside the gene matches. The germline V gene encodes CDR1 SGDLS and CDR2 YYNGEE.

On this clone itself: Other DNA sequences in the sample encode the same CDR3. The chain uses TRBV5-1 and TRBJ2-7; 8 nucleotides align to TRBD1. There are 16 residues in the CDR3. From germline, CDR1 is SGHRS and CDR2 YFSETQ. J lost 6 bases, V lost 0 bases, and 11 bases had no gene match. The CDR3 region has the DNA TGCGCCAGCAGCTTGGTTGGGATGACAGGGGCCGGCGAGCAGTACTTC. It is translated as CASSLVGMTGAGEQYF.

V usage is TRBV4-1 and J usage is TRBJ2-7; possible D gene TRBD2, 6 bases. Trimming took 1 base from V and 3 from J, leaving 16 bases between them. CDR1 and CDR2 (germline): MGHRA, YSYEKL. The CDR3 has 16 residues. CDR3 sequence: CASSQGAGGAVYEQYF. The CDR3 DNA is TGCGCCAGCAGCCAAGGGGCGGGCGGGGCCGTCTACGAGCAGTACTTC.

The V call is TRBV7-9, the J call TRBJ1-2, with TRBD1 as a possible D gene (6 bases). This CDR3 is built from 18 residues. Looked up from germline, CDR1 is SEHNR and CDR2 is FQNEAQ (reference sequence). The ends were cut back, 4 bases at V and 6 bases at J, with 27 bases in the middle. The CDR3 region has the DNA TGTGCCAGCAGCTCCGACCTGGGTTTTTCGACAGGTTTTGATGGCTACACCTTC. Encoded protein: CASSSDLGFSTGFDGYTF.

The chain has TRBV28 and TRBJ1-3, with 8 bases lining up with TRBD1. With 5 bases clipped from V and 4 bases from J, the junction kept 7 bases outside the gene matches. This CDR3 is 15 amino acids long. Germline V lookup: CDR1 MDHEN, CDR2 SYDVKM. CDR3 DNA sequence: TGTGCCAGCAGTAAGACAGGGGATGTAGGAAACACCATATATTTT. As protein: CASSKTGDVGNTIYF.

The chain has TRBV4-3 and TRBJ2-5; TRBD2 aligns across 9 bases. The CDR3 is made up of 16 amino acids. Trimming at V came to 0 bases and at J to 5 bases, leaving 7 bases not matched to a gene. The germline gives CDR1 LGHNA, CDR2 YSLEER. The CDR3 coding sequence is TGCGCCAGCAGCCAAGACTGGAGCGGGGGGCGGGAGACCCAGTACTTC. Translating gives CASSQDWSGGRETQYF.